This note documents a single T cell receptor beta chain sequence. Its antigen is not yet known. The sample holds no much larger clone one base away, and base qualities are not on file. The sample comes from a study of OX40 agonist ivuxolimab in advanced cancers. About the investigation overall: Ivuxolimab, which targeted the costimulatory receptor OX40 (CD134), was an agonistic, fully human IgG2 monoclonal antibody. Among the approximately 50 dose-escalation patients, around 19 had hepatocellular carcinoma, about 15 melanoma, 9 renal cell carcinoma and 9 head and neck cancer. Intravenous ivuxolimab was administered to patients every 2 weeks at six dose levels: 0.01, 0.1, 0.3, 1.5, 3 and 10 mg/kg. Peripheral TCRbeta sequencing was intended to test whether TCR sequence diversity was altered and clonal T-cell expansion was caused by ivuxolimab. Three dose-escalation patients achieved partial responses, one with hepatocellular carcinoma and two with cutaneous melanoma. The paper reports the monotherapy dose-escalation portion (N ≈ 52 patients) of the phase I ivuxolimab trial. Prior anti-PD-1, anti-PD-L1 or anti-CTLA-4 therapy was permitted, and approximately 42% of dose-escalation patients had received checkpoint inhibitors. The dose-escalation cohort was 82.7% male with a mean age of 60 years, ranging from roughly 23 to 80.

V is shortened by 5 bases, J by 5 bases, and the region joining them spans 20 bases. The germline V gene encodes CDR1 LNHDA and CDR2 SQIVND (reference sequence). The CDR3 contains 16 residues, cysteine and phenylalanine counted. CDR3 DNA only is kept here, 48 bases in frame from base 1. Patients with autoimmune disease history or receiving systemic immunosuppression were excluded from the trial. In every dose cohort, peripheral blood was drawn for TCR sequencing at baseline, cycle 4 day 1, and cycle 7 day 1. The samples were taken from a phase I, first-in-human, multicenter, open-label dose-escalation trial of ivuxolimab. The trial enrolled adults with locally advanced or metastatic head and neck squamous cell, hepatocellular, melanoma or renal cell carcinoma. Before TCR sequencing, CD4+ and CD8+ T cells were separately sorted from peripheral blood. To sequence the TCRbeta CDR3 region, genomic DNA was isolated from the sorted cells. The immunoSEQ Assay was used to sequence the TCRbeta CDR3 regions. Held by TCRdb, this immuneACCESS table contains in-frame sequences only and omits some clones. Under half of the omission traces to an unresolved V gene where checked; the cause of the rest is unknown. The sample table holds about 70,000 clones, of which 80% to 90% were seen once. The ten largest clones add up to approximately 2.3% of the sample.

Summary of the overall study and its limitations: Low levels of normalized T-cell clonal expansion were also shown by some nonresponding patients. At doses of 0.1 to 3.0 mg/kg, clonal expansion of both CD4+ and CD8+ T cells in blood was seen between baseline and week 6. In the 0.1-3.0 mg/kg groups, partial responders were among the patients with the lowest normalized peripheral clonal expansion, particularly in CD8+ T cells. After ivuxolimab, CD8+ T cells had more expanded clones than CD4+ T cells on average. Antigen specificity was not determined for the clonally expanded peripheral T cells.

The source material was CD4+ or CD8+ T cells sorted from blood, sampled in a trial of the OX40 agonist ivuxolimab. The source of this sequence is an adult with an advanced solid tumor such as melanoma, head and neck, liver or kidney cancer. The rearrangement joined TRBV19 to TRBJ2-3; the best D guess is TRBD1, with 6 bases matching. The CDR3 has the sequence CASSPSGQRDGDTQYF. The nucleotide sequence reads as follows: TGTGCCAGTAGTCCCTCGGGACAAAGGGACGGAGATACGCAGTATTTT. With the portions outside the CDR3 filled from the reference TRBV19 and TRBJ2-3 genes, the complete variable region becomes DGGITQSPKYLFRKEGQNVTLSCEQNLNHDAMYWYRQDPGQGLRLIYYSQIVNDFQKGDIAEGYSVSREKKESFPLTVTSAQKNPTAFYLCASSPSGQRDGDTQYFGPGTRLTVL.